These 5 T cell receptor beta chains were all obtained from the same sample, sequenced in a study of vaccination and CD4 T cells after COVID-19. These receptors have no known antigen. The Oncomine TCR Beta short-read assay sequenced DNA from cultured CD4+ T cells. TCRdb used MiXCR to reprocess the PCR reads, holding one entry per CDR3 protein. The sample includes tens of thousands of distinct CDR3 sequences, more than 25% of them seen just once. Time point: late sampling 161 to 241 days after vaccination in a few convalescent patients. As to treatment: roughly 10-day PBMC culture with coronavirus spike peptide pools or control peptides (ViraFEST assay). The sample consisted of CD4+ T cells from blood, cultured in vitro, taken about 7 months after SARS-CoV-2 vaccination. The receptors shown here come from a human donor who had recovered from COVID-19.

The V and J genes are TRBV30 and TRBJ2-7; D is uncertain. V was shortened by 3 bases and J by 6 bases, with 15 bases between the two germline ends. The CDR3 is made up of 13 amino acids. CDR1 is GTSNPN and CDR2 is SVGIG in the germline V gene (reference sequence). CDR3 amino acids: CAWREAHMGEQYF. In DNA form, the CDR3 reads TGTGCCTGGAGAGAGGCCCATATGGGCGAGCAGTACTTC.

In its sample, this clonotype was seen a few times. CDR3 protein: CASSFGGGGAYEQYF. The CDR3 nucleotides read TGTGCCAGCAGCTTCGGCGGAGGGGGGGCCTACGAGCAGTACTTC. The V call is TRBV7-9, the J call TRBJ2-7; a weak D match, TRBD2 (7 bases). This CDR3 is 15 amino acids long. The V gene lost 3 bases and the J gene lost 2 bases, with 14 bases spanning the gap. Looked up from germline, CDR1 is SEHNR and CDR2 is FQNEAQ (reference sequence).

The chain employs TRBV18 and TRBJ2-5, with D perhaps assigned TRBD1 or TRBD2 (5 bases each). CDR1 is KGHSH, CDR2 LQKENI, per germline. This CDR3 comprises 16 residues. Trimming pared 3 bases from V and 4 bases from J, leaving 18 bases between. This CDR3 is CASSPRGAQRGETQYF. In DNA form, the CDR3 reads TGTGCCAGCTCACCGCGAGGGGCCCAGAGGGGAGAGACCCAGTACTTC.

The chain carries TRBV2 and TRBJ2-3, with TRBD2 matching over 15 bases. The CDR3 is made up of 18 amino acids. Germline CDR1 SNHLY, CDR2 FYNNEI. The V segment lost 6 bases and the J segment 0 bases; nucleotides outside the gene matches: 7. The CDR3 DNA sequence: TGTGCCAGCAGGGGGGGACTAGCGGGAGGAGCGAGCACAGATACGCAGTATTTT. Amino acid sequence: CASRGGLAGGASTDTQYF.

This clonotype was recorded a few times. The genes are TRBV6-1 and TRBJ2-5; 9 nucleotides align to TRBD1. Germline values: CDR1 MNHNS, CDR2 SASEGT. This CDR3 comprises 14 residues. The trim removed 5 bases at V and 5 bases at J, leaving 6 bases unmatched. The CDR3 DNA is TGTGCCAGCAGTCAACAGGGGGCCAGGGAGACCCAGTACTTC. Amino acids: CASSQQGARETQYF.